This TCR beta chain derives from a study of tumor-infiltrating lymphocytes in oesophageal squamous cell carcinoma. This clonotype was seen only a few times. The CDR3 ends on some other residue instead of the conserved phenylalanine or tryptophan, so this is likely a read error. Because the CDR3's place on the DNA is in doubt, the DNA is left out and the CDR3 is given as listed by TCRdb. Germline CDR1 reads MNHGY; CDR2 reads SAAAGT. Ends included, the CDR3 has 19 residues. TCRdb reprocessed the PCR reads via MiXCR and lists one record per CDR3 protein. Counted here are some 10,000 distinct CDR3 sequences, around half occurring once; the ten biggest clones make up around 23%.

The receptor's source is a male donor with esophageal squamous cell carcinoma. The chain has TRBV6-8 and TRBJ2-3; the tabulated D call, TRBD1, remains unverified against the DNA. Sequencing input: esophageal tumor tissue. CDR3 region: CASSYSYPGQLNSPLHFGN.